What follows are 21 T cell receptor beta chains derived from one specimen sequenced in a study of blood T cells in healthy people across ages. Sample-barcoded 5' priming and a J-beta primer mix drove a second PCR of about 7 to 11 cycles. MiXCR, run by TCRdb on the 5' RACE reads, gives a single entry per CDR3 protein. The table has 1.4 million or so distinct CDR3 sequences, approximately 39% seen once. Sequencing used blood. These receptors all stem from a woman aged 18-30 years in good health.

This clonotype turned up a few times. The chain is built from TRBV6-2 or TRBV6-3 and TRBJ1-5, with a possible D match to TRBD1 (6 bases). The V gene lost 5 bases and the J gene lost 7 bases, with 18 bases spanning the gap. This CDR3 is built from 15 residues. Germline assignment: CDR1 MNHEY and CDR2 SVGEGT. The CDR3 is CASSRNRVEGQPQHF. CDR3 DNA sequence: TGTGCCAGCAGTCGAAACAGGGTTGAGGGGCAGCCCCAGCATTTT.

This chain links TRBV6-2 or TRBV6-3 with TRBJ1-6; D gene unclear. V lost 5 bases and J 8 bases, leaving 13 bases between the germline ends. Germline CDR1 MNHEY, CDR2 SVGEGT. This CDR3 is built from 14 residues. The CDR3 protein is CASSITYSDSPLHF. CDR3 DNA: TGTGCCAGCAGTATTACCTATTCGGATTCACCCCTCCACTTT.

This clonotype was detected only a few times. The chain has TRBV6-2 or TRBV6-3 and TRBJ2-2; D is perhaps TRBD2 (5 bases). Trimming took off 4 bases at V and 1 base at J, with 10 bases between the two ends. The germline CDR1 and CDR2 sequences are MNHEY and SVGEGT. The CDR3 is made up of 15 amino acids. The CDR3 nucleotides read TGTGCCAGCAGTTTTGGACTGCTGAACACCGGGGAGCTGTTTTTT. This translates into CASSFGLLNTGELFF.

The rearrangement links TRBV7-8 to TRBJ2-1, with TRBD2 matching over 11 bases. This CDR3 contains 15 residues. V dropped 6 bases and J dropped 8; count of bases not matched to a gene: 9. Germline values: CDR1 SGHVS, CDR2 FQNEAQ. The CDR3 region has the DNA TGTGCCAGCAGACCCCTTAGCGGGGGGGCCTATGAGCAGTTCTTC. Protein product: CASRPLSGGAYEQFF.

This chain links TRBV20-1 with TRBJ2-7, with TRBD1 as a possible D gene (5 bases). From germline, CDR1 is DFQATT and CDR2 SNEGSKA (reference sequence). The CDR3 loop spans 14 amino acids. V lost 2 bases and J lost 0, with 11 bases in between. The CDR3: CSARQAGSSYEQYF. In DNA, the CDR3 is TGCAGTGCTAGACAGGCAGGGTCCTCCTACGAGCAGTACTTC.

V usage is TRBV28 and J usage is TRBJ2-3; D unresolved. V shed 5 bases and J shed 5 bases, with 14 bases lying between them. The CDR3 loop spans 14 amino acids. CDR1 MDHEN and CDR2 SYDVKM come from the germline V gene. CDR3 nucleotides: TGTGCCAGCAGTCCCCTCCAGCGAGGAGATACGCAGTATTTT. It encodes CASSPLQRGDTQYF.

The chain combines TRBV18 with TRBJ2-7; 10 positions agree with TRBD1. V gave up 4 bases and J gave up 2 bases; unmatched junction bases: 8. Germline CDR1 reads KGHSH; CDR2 reads LQKENI. The CDR3 spans 16 residues. The CDR3 reads CASSLSGTGVPYEQYF. Written as DNA, the CDR3 is TGTGCCAGCTCACTGTCCGGGACAGGGGTCCCCTACGAGCAGTACTTC.

This chain uses TRBV6-2 or TRBV6-3 with TRBJ1-2, with TRBD1 as a possible D gene (5 bases). The CDR3 is 16 residues long. V lost 0 bases and J 6 bases, leaving 17 bases between the germline ends. The germline V gene encodes CDR1 MNHEY and CDR2 SVGEGT. For the CDR3, the DNA is TGTGCCAGCAGTTACTCGATCAGGGAGGGTATGGATGGCTACACCTTC. It codes for CASSYSIREGMDGYTF.

The V and J genes are TRBV10-3 and TRBJ1-6; D uncertain. V gave up 5 bases and J gave up 7 bases, with 12 bases separating them. The CDR3 has 14 amino acids. CDR1 and CDR2 from the germline V gene are ENHRY and SYGVKD. Written as DNA, the CDR3 is TGTGCCATCAGTTCTTGGGCAGACAATTCACCCCTCCACTTT. It specifies CAISSWADNSPLHF.

The chain is built from TRBV6-2 or TRBV6-3 and TRBJ2-5, with 9 positions matching TRBD1. The CDR3 is 15 residues long. Germline V gene data show CDR1 as MNHEY and CDR2 as SVGEGT. V dropped 5 bases and J dropped 1; count of bases not matched to a gene: 5. DNA for the CDR3: TGTGCCAGCAGTGGACAGGGGACGTCCCAAGAGACCCAGTACTTC. Protein product: CASSGQGTSQETQYF.

The rearrangement links TRBV28 to TRBJ1-2; D not resolved. CDR1 is MDHEN, CDR2 SYDVKM, per germline. The CDR3 has 13 residues. Trimming stripped 8 bases from V and 2 bases from J, with 12 bases between. Here the CDR3 reads CASGSSLNYGYTF. CDR3 DNA sequence: TGTGCCAGCGGCAGTTCCTTAAACTATGGCTACACCTTC.

This clonotype was recorded a few times. The chain employs TRBV12-3 or TRBV12-4 and TRBJ1-2, with TRBD1 as a possible D gene (6 bases). CDR3 length equals 14 residues. The V end lost 7 bases, the J end lost 4 bases, and 16 bases lay between the germline ends. The DNA of the CDR3 is TGTGCCAGCACCACCCCTGGGGGGCTCTATGGCTACACCTTC. Protein sequence: CASTTPGGLYGYTF.

The CDR3 region is CASSILHRSNIQYF. As DNA, the CDR3 is TGTGCCAGTAGTATTTTGCACAGGTCGAACATTCAGTACTTC. The chain recombines TRBV19 with TRBJ2-4; D may be TRBD1 (5 bases). V lost 3 bases and J 7 bases, leaving 13 bases between the germline ends. The CDR3 has 14 amino acids. CDR1 is LNHDA, CDR2 SQIVND, per germline (reference sequence). The full variable domain, its missing parts supplied by reference TRBV19 and TRBJ2-4, is DGGITQSPKYLFRKEGQNVTLSCEQNLNHDAMYWYRQDPGQGLRLIYYSQIVNDFQKGDIAEGYSVSREKKESFPLTVTSAQKNPTAFYLCASSILHRSNIQYFGAGTRLSVL.

The chain carries TRBV7-2 and TRBJ2-1; D is possibly TRBD2 (6 bases). Germline V gene data show CDR1 as SGHTA and CDR2 as FQGNSA. The V gene lost 4 bases and the J gene lost 6 bases, with 10 bases spanning the gap. The CDR3 extends over 13 amino acids. CDR3 coding DNA: TGTGCCAGCAGCTCAAATAGCGGCAATGAGCAGTTCTTC. This translates into CASSSNSGNEQFF.

The chain has TRBV20-1 and TRBJ2-7, with D unclear. This CDR3 is 13 amino acids long. The germline V and J ends were trimmed by 4 bases and 1 base, with 11 bases remaining between them. The germline V gene encodes CDR1 DFQATT and CDR2 SNEGSKA (reference sequence). The CDR3 sequence is CSAIESKSYEQYF. CDR3 bases: TGCAGTGCTATAGAGAGCAAATCCTACGAGCAGTACTTC.

The rearrangement uses TRBV20-1 and TRBJ2-5, with 7 bases that match TRBD2. The germline V gene has CDR1 DFQATT and CDR2 SNEGSKA (reference sequence). V shed 3 bases, J shed 2 bases, and the junction held 3 bases outside the gene matches. The CDR3 runs 13 residues. CDR3 sequence: CSARTSPQETQYF. The DNA of the CDR3 is TGCAGTGCTAGGACTAGCCCTCAAGAGACCCAGTACTTC.

The genes are TRBV12-3 or TRBV12-4 and TRBJ2-1, with 14 bases lining up with TRBD2. J gave up 8 bases and V 5 bases, and 8 bases lay outside the gene matches. The CDR3 is 16 amino acids. The CDR3, as DNA: TGTGCCAGCAGTCACCCCGTGACTAGCGGGAGGGATGAGCAGTTCTTC. Translation: CASSHPVTSGRDEQFF.

V is TRBV2 and J is TRBJ1-2; no reliable D call. The CDR3 extends over 14 amino acids. From germline, CDR1 is SNHLY and CDR2 FYNNEI. Between the trimmed V and J ends, which lost 3 bases and 6 bases, there was a span of 14 bases. CDR3 loop: CASSEGNFGDGYTF. The CDR3 DNA sequence: TGTGCCAGCAGTGAGGGAAATTTCGGAGATGGCTACACCTTC.

CDR3 nucleotide sequence: TGTGCCACCAGCAGAGAAGGCGGGTCTAGCACAGATACGCAGTATTTT. It encodes CATSREGGSSTDTQYF. V gene TRBV15 combines with J gene TRBJ2-3; D possibly corresponds to TRBD2 (5 bases). Germline CDR1 reads LNHNV; CDR2 reads YYDKDF (reference sequence). Trimming removed 0 bases at V and 0 bases at J, with 10 bases between. This CDR3 region has 16 residues.

V gene TRBV20-1 combines with J gene TRBJ2-1; D unclear. Trimming left V 0 bases short and J 10 bases short, with 7 bases between. Germline V gene data show CDR1 as DFQATT and CDR2 as SNEGSKA (reference sequence). The CDR3 has 11 residues. CDR3 region: CSAREVSEQFF. CDR3 coding DNA: TGCAGTGCTAGAGAGGTCAGCGAGCAGTTCTTC.

This rearrangement joins TRBV12-3 or TRBV12-4 to TRBJ2-1; the D is unclear. This CDR3 comprises 13 residues. Trimming stripped 0 bases from V and 10 bases from J, with 10 bases between. As DNA, the CDR3 is TGTGCCAGCAGTTTAGCGCAGATTTACGAGCAGTTCTTC. Translating gives CASSLAQIYEQFF.